This T cell receptor beta chain was sequenced in a study of CD8+ T cells in alopecia areata. Across the study: Treatment of the treated patients consisted of oral tofacitinib, 5 to 10 mg twice daily. The investigators scored severity in treated patients by the percentage of affected scalp area.

As for treatment: oral pan-JAK inhibitor, 5-10 mg twice daily. CD4+ and CD8+ T cells were sorted from PBMCs. V shed 1 base and J shed 5 bases, with 15 bases lying between them. The CDR3 is 16 amino acids. Germline V CDR1 and CDR2: LNHDA, SQIVND (reference sequence). Reverse transcribed after extraction, RNA yielded cDNA as the sequencing template. Produced via immunoSEQ multiplex PCR; TCRdb's table is partial and in-frame only. The sample shows roughly 40,000 clones, around 71% of them seen only once. This material consisted of CD8+ T cells sorted from blood, taken at week 4, from a patient treated with tofacitinib. The rearrangement uses TRBV19 and TRBJ1-5; D gene ambiguous. The source of this sequence is a human donor with alopecia areata. The CDR3 DNA follows: TGTGCCAGTAGTATAGTGGTAGGAGGGTCCGATCAGCCCCAGCATTTT. Encoded protein: CASSIVVGGSDQPQHF.